This T cell receptor (beta chain) was identified in a study of blood T cell repertoires in COVID-19. Study-wide background: Sample material is recorded as cDNA or gDNA derived from T cells, B-cell-depleted T cells, or PBMCs.

This clone has just one count. Assay: immunoSEQ multiplex PCR; the TCRdb copy retains only in-frame clones and omits some. This sample has fewer than 55,000 clones, with about 84% found just once. The CDR3 consists of 14 residues. Germline trimming cut 10 bases from V and 0 bases from J; bases unmatched to any gene: 9. Germline values: CDR1 SGHNT, CDR2 YYREEE (reference sequence). The source material was peripheral blood. This sequence joins TRBV5-4 and TRBJ2-7; 8 nucleotides agree with TRBD1. The source of this sequence is a woman aged 60 to 75 with acute or convalescent COVID-19. The CDR3 loop reads CAYNSDRGSYEQYF. CDR3 bases: TGTGCCTACAATTCCGACAGGGGCTCCTACGAGCAGTACTTC. The whole variable domain, remainder taken from reference TRBV5-4 and TRBJ2-7, is ETGVTQSPTHLIKTRGQQVTLRCSSQSGHNTVSWYQQALGQGPQFIFQYYREEENGRGNFPPRFSGLQFPNYSSELNVNALELDDSALYLCAYNSDRGSYEQYFGPGTRLTVT.